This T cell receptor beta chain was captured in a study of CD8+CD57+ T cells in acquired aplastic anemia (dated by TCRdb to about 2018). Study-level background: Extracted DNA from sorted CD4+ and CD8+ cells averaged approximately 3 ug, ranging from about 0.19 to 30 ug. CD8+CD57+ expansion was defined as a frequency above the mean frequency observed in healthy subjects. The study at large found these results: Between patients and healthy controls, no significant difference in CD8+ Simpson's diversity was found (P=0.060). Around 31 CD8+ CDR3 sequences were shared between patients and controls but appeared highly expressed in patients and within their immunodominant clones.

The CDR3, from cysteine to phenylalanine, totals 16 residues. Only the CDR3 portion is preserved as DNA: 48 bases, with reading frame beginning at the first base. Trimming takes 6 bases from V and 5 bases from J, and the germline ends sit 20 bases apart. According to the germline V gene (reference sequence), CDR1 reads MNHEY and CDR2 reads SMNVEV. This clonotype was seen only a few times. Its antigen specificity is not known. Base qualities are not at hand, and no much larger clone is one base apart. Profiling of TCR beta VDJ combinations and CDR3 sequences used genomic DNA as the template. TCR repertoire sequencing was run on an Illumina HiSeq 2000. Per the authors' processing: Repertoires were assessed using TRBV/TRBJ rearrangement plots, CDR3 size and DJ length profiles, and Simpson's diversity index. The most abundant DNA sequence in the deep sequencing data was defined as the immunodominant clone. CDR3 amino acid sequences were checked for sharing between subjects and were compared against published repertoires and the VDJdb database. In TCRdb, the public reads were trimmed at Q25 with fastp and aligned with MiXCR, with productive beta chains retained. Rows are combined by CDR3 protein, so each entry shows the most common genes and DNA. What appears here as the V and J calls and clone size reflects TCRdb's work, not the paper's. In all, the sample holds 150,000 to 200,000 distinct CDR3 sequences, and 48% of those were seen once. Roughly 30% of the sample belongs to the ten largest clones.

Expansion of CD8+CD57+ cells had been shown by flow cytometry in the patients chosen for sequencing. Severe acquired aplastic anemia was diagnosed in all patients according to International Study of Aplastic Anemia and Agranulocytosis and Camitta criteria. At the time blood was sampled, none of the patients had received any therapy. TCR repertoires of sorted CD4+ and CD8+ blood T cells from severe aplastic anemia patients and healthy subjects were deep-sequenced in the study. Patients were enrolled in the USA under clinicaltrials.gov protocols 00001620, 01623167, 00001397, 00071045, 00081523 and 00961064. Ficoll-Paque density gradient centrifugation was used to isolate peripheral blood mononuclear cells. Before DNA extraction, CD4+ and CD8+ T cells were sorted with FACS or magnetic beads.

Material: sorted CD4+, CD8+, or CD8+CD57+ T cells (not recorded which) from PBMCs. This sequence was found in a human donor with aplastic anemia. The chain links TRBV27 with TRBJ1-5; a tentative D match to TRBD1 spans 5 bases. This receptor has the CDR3 CASRALWEGSHQPQHF. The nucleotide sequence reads TGTGCCAGCAGGGCTCTCTGGGAGGGGTCCCATCAGCCCCAGCATTTT.